A selection of T cell receptor beta chains follows, all from one sample in a study of blood T cell repertoires in COVID-19. The table came from immunoSEQ multiplex PCR; TCRdb's copy has only in-frame clones and leaves some out. The table has about 97,000 clones, more than 75% seen once; the top ten hold 11%. The sequencing sample was made of peripheral blood. The receptors shown here come from a woman between 25 and 40 years old with acute or convalescent COVID-19. Both conserved end residues are part of each CDR3. Each record gives: D gene, V gene, clone size, J gene, CDR3 DNA, CDR3 protein. A D gene is named only where the DNA matches it firmly. Part of the rows lack a size; the others show once, few, many or a class for expanded clones.

TRBD1,TRBV5-6,-,TRBJ1-2,TGTGCCAGCAGCCCCAATCCGGGACAGGGTGGATATGGCTACACCTTC,CASSPNPGQGGYGYTF
TRBD1,TRBV6-5,-,TRBJ1-1,TGTGCCAGCAGCCGGACAGGGTGGGCTGAAGCTTTCTTT,CASSRTGWAEAFF
-,TRBV27,-,TRBJ2-7,TGTGCCAGCAGTTCCGGGTCGTTCTACGAGCAGTACTTC,CASSSGSFYEQYF
-,TRBV28,-,TRBJ1-2,TGTGCCAGCACCCCCTTAGACAGCTCTTATGGCTACACCTTC,CASTPLDSSYGYTF
-,TRBV7-9,few,TRBJ1-1,TGTGCCACACAGGACCTGAACACTGAAGCTTTCTTT,CATQDLNTEAFF
-,TRBV7-3,-,TRBJ2-3,TGTGCCAGCAGCCCCACCCCGGGGTCCGAAACAGATACGCAGTATTTT,CASSPTPGSETDTQYF
-,TRBV2,-,TRBJ1-5,TGTGCCAGCGCCCTCCTCTGGGGGGATCAGCCCCAGCATTTT,CASALLWGDQPQHF
-,TRBV4-1,once,TRBJ2-2,TGCGCCAGCAGATATACCGGGGAGCTGTTTTTT,CASRYTGELFF
TRBD1,TRBV28,-,TRBJ1-1,TGTGCCACCCCGCCCAGGGGGCAGGACACTGAAGCTTTCTTT,CATPPRGQDTEAFF
TRBD2,TRBV6-6,-,TRBJ2-7,TGTGCCATCTCGGGGGGGAGGGAGCAGTACTTC,CAISGGREQYF
-,TRBV19,-,TRBJ1-5,TGTGCCAGTAGTAGTGGGCAGTTGGGTTATCAGCCCCAGCATTTT,CASSSGQLGYQPQHF
-,TRBV4-1,-,TRBJ1-2,TGCGCCAGCAGCCAAGTCGGGTCACCGGGAGGCTACACCTTC,CASSQVGSPGGYTF
TRBD2,TRBV4-1,-,TRBJ2-2,TGCGCCAGCAGCCAAGTACCGAGCGGGGGGAGCACCGGGGAGCTGTTTTTT,CASSQVPSGGSTGELFF
-,TRBV6-6,-,TRBJ2-5,TGTGCCAGCAGTTACTCTGGCAGCCAAGAGACCCAGTACTTC,CASSYSGSQETQYF
-,TRBV10-2,-,TRBJ1-2,TGCGCCAGCAGTGAACAGTTGGCTAATGGTGGCTACACCTTC,CASSEQLANGGYTF
TRBD2,TRBV5-1,-,TRBJ2-7,TGCGCCAGCAGGCGGGGGGGGCAGGACGAGCAGTACTTC,CASRRGGQDEQYF
TRBD2,TRBV5-6,-,TRBJ2-1,TGTGCCAGCAGCCAAGGACTAGGCGGTGAGCAGTTCTTC,CASSQGLGGEQFF
-,TRBV12-3/TRBV12-4,-,TRBJ1-2,TGTGCCAGCAGTTTGGGGCAGACCTATGGCTACACCTTC,CASSLGQTYGYTF
TRBD1,TRBV24-1,large,TRBJ2-3,TGTGCCACCAGTGAGGGACAGGGGATGGATACGCAGTATTTT,CATSEGQGMDTQYF
-,TRBV7-9,-,TRBJ1-3,TGTGCCAGCAGACTCGAAAGGGGCTCTGGAAACACCATATATTTT,CASRLERGSGNTIYF
TRBD1,TRBV11-2,-,TRBJ1-1,TGTGCCAGCAGCTCGGGACAGGGGGGACGAGCTTTCTTT,CASSSGQGGRAFF
TRBD1,TRBV18,-,TRBJ2-3,TGTGCCAGCTCACCCGGGACAGTTGGGACAGATACGCAGTATTTT,CASSPGTVGTDTQYF
-,TRBV5-1,-,TRBJ2-1,TGCGCCAGCAGTCATGGGACTGCCTACAATGAGCAGTTCTTC,CASSHGTAYNEQFF
-,TRBV2,-,TRBJ1-2,TGTGCCAGCAGTCAGGACTTCTATGGCTACACCTTC,CASSQDFYGYTF
-,TRBV19,-,TRBJ1-3,TGTGCCAGTAGTGCCTGGACAGACTCTGGAAACACCATATATTTT,CASSAWTDSGNTIYF
TRBD2,TRBV12-5,-,TRBJ2-1,TGTGCTAGTGGTTTGGTACTCGGGGGGGACAATGAGCAGTTCTTC,CASGLVLGGDNEQFF